This T cell receptor (beta chain) was sequenced for a study of blood T cell repertoires in COVID-19 (dated by TCRdb to about 2020). Regarding the research as a whole: The collaborator samples originated in the United States, Italy and Spain and spanned the acute and convalescent phases of COVID-19. The sample metadata nearly always contained a de-identified subject ID, COVID-19 status, age in years and sex. A freely available public database, intended as a resource for researchers studying the immune response to SARS-CoV-2, is where the repertoires were released. HLA class I and class II types, where available, came from metadata supplied by the sample provider rather than from assay-based typing. The prospective study material was composed of cDNA or gDNA derived from T cells, B-cell-depleted T cells, or PBMCs. The dataset comprised deeply sampled blood TCRbeta repertoires from subjects exposed to, actively infected with, or recovered from COVID-19. Samples were obtained from the ongoing ImmuneRACE study (first 160 participants) and from 1,254 subjects provided by 6 global collaborators.

The immunoSEQ Assay, a bias-controlled multiplex PCR, was used to amplify TCRbeta CDR3 regions from genomic DNA. Processing in the source paper ran as follows. Within the assay, amplification of reference gene primers was used to estimate how many nucleated cells each sample contained. To quantify the absolute abundance of each unique TCRbeta CDR3 rearrangement, sequence reads were collapsed and filtered. Productive Simpson clonality was computed per sample as the square root of Simpson's diversity index over productive rearrangements. TCRdb limited this immuneACCESS table to in-frame rearrangements with V and J called. A share of clones is missing; checked studies link under half to unresolved V genes, and the rest is unexplained. The V and J calls and clone size are taken from that table; D and trimming were inferred from the DNA. Here the sample has about 390,000 clones; approximately 90% occur a single time. The ten largest clones represent approximately 10% of the sample.

In the prospective study, participants were roughly 18 to 95 years old, resided in about two dozen geographic areas of the United States, and were enrolled through a virtual design. Cohort assignment in the prospective study relied on participant-reported clinical history from a screening survey and a study questionnaire. ImmuneRACE Cohort 3 recovered participants were defined by two consecutive negative NP/OP PCR tests, healthcare professional clearance, or symptom resolution. In the prospective study, whole blood, serum and a nasopharyngeal or oropharyngeal swab were collected from each participant by mobile phlebotomists. Participants in the prospective study had the option to provide additional blood draws and questionnaires over a roughly two-month period. Before DNA extraction, prospective study blood samples were shipped either frozen or at room temperature. Overall study results and their limits: The quantity of clinical and demographic metadata differed by source and by participant and was supplied without curation.

Deletion took 0 bases off V and 0 bases off J, with a span of 14 bases between the germline ends. CDR3 length: 17 amino acids, cysteine to phenylalanine. The only DNA kept is the CDR3, 51 bases in frame from the first base. The germline V gene (reference sequence) sets CDR1 to LGHDT and CDR2 to YNNKEL. This clone was found once. Its antigen is not yet known. No base-level quality is on record; no much larger clone is a single base apart. What was sequenced was PBMCs or T cells enriched from blood (not recorded which). The chain is assembled from TRBV3-1 (or the pseudogene TRBV3-2) and TRBJ1-2, with no confident D gene call. This clonotype was obtained from a woman aged 45-59 years who had recovered from COVID-19. In nucleotide form, the sequence is TGTGCCAGCAGCCAAGACCAGGTTCCCTCAGCTAACTATGGCTACACCTTC. This gives the protein CASSQDQVPSANYGYTF.